These 32 T cell receptor beta chains came from one sample sequenced in a study of T cell changes during pregnancy in multiple sclerosis. Method: immunoSEQ multiplex PCR; TCRdb's copy keeps in-frame clones and lacks some. The sample lists about 80,000 clones, around 92% seen once, with about 3% in the top ten. Sequenced here: peripheral blood, sampled before pregnancy. The receptor source for this set is a female donor with multiple sclerosis, enrolled in a pregnancy study.

V gene TRBV28 combines with J gene TRBJ2-7; D remains unclear. The length of the CDR3 is 11 residues. Trimming stripped 4 bases from V and 4 bases from J, with 5 bases between. Germline CDR1 is MDHEN and CDR2 is SYDVKM. The CDR3 DNA follows: TGTGCCAGCAGTTCTTTTTACGAGCAGTACTTC. Its translation is CASSSFYEQYF. Full variable domain (missing parts from reference TRBV28 and TRBJ2-7): DVKVTQSSRYLVKRTGEKVFLECVQDMDHENMFWYRQDPGLGLRLIYFSYDVKMKEKGDIPEGYSVSREKKERFSLILESASTNQTSMYLCASSSFYEQYFGPGTRLTVT.

This chain joins TRBV18 and TRBJ1-2, with 9 bases identical to TRBD1. The CDR3 is made up of 14 amino acids. The V gene end was trimmed by 3 bases and the J gene end by 8 bases; junction bases not matched to a gene: 7. CDR1 and CDR2 (germline): KGHSH, LQKENI. For the CDR3, the DNA is TGTGCCAGCTCACCGGGACAGGGTTATGAGGGCTACACCTTC. Its protein is CASSPGQGYEGYTF.

The V call is TRBV5-6, the J call TRBJ2-7; 10 bases align to TRBD1. After removal of 4 bases from V and 0 bases from J, the junction contained 7 bases not matched to a gene. Per the germline V gene, CDR1 is SGHDT and CDR2 is YYEEEE. The CDR3 has 16 residues. This chain's CDR3 is CASSPGQGVSSYEQYF. The CDR3 region has the DNA TGTGCCAGCAGCCCTGGACAGGGGGTAAGCTCCTACGAGCAGTACTTC.

This chain joins TRBV11-2 and TRBJ1-3; a possible D gene is TRBD1 (5 bases). Germline V lookup: CDR1 SGHAT, CDR2 FQNNGV. The CDR3 length is 14 residues. V lost 3 bases to trimming and J lost 2 bases, with 8 bases between them. This chain's CDR3 is CASSFQGTGNTIYF. The CDR3 bases are TGTGCCAGCAGCTTTCAGGGTACTGGAAACACCATATATTTT.

V usage is TRBV6-1 and J usage is TRBJ1-2; 9 bases are a match to TRBD1. V lost 0 bases, J lost 4 bases, and 0 bases stayed unmatched. The CDR3 length is 14 residues. Germline V gene sequence: CDR1 MNHNS, CDR2 SASEGT. The CDR3 DNA follows: TGTGCCAGCAGTGAAGCGGACAGGGGCTATGGCTACACCTTC. This encodes CASSEADRGYGYTF.

The rearrangement uses TRBV19 and TRBJ2-4; 10 bases are shared with TRBD2. Germline V CDR1 and CDR2: LNHDA, SQIVND (reference sequence). The CDR3 is 12 amino acids. Unmatched junction bases numbered 2, after V lost 4 bases and J lost 11 bases. The CDR3 loop is CASSTTSGVQYF. The CDR3 bases are TGTGCCAGTAGTACAACTAGCGGGGTTCAGTACTTC. Together with reference TRBV19 and TRBJ2-4, the CDR3 gives the full variable domain: DGGITQSPKYLFRKEGQNVTLSCEQNLNHDAMYWYRQDPGQGLRLIYYSQIVNDFQKGDIAEGYSVSREKKESFPLTVTSAQKNPTAFYLCASSTTSGVQYFGAGTRLSVL.

The genes are TRBV6-5 and TRBJ2-1; the match to TRBD2 covers 14 bases. Germline CDR1 MNHEY, CDR2 SVGAGI. V was pared by 2 bases and J by 7 bases, with 4 bases of the junction left unmatched. This CDR3 is 16 amino acids long. Written as DNA, the CDR3 is TGTGCCAGCAGTTACCCGGGACTAGCGGGAGTTAATGAGCAGTTCTTC. Translating it yields CASSYPGLAGVNEQFF.

A single count supports this clone. The gene calls are TRBV29-1 and TRBJ2-5; 8 nucleotides align to TRBD2. J lost 1 base, V lost 5 bases, and 6 bases had no gene match. CDR3 length: 14 residues. CDR1 is SQVTM, CDR2 ANQGSEA, per germline. CDR3 bases: TGCAGCGTTACAACGGGGGGGGCCCAAGAGACCCAGTACTTC. It specifies CSVTTGGAQETQYF.

Remarks on this clone: This CDR3 is also generated by other DNA sequences in the sample. The chain couples TRBV2 to TRBJ2-3; D may be TRBD1 (5 bases). V shed 1 base and J shed 2 bases, with 10 bases lying between them. Germline loops: CDR1 SNHLY, CDR2 FYNNEI. The CDR3 is 15 residues long. The CDR3 DNA reads as TGTGCCAGCAGTGAAGGCCAGGGTGACACAGATACGCAGTATTTT. Translation: CASSEGQGDTDTQYF.

This chain connects TRBV27 to TRBJ2-6; D perhaps matches TRBD1 (6 bases). Germline assignment: CDR1 MNHEY and CDR2 SMNVEV (reference sequence). V dropped 3 bases and J dropped 1 base, with 13 bases sitting between them. This CDR3 region has 17 residues. In DNA, the CDR3 is TGTGCCAGCAGTTTGGGGGCAGGGGAGTCTGGGGCCAACGTCCTGACTTTC. It specifies CASSLGAGESGANVLTF.

The chain has TRBV4-1 and TRBJ1-2; TRBD1 matches 9 bases. J gave up 8 bases and V 3 bases, and 7 bases lay outside the gene matches. The germline V gene has CDR1 MGHRA and CDR2 YSYEKL. There are 14 residues in the CDR3. The CDR3 reads CASSQGTGIGGYTF. The CDR3 DNA follows: TGCGCCAGCAGCCAGGGGACAGGGATCGGCGGCTACACCTTC.

The chain employs TRBV27 and TRBJ2-1; 11 bases are shared with TRBD2. The germline CDR1 and CDR2 sequences are MNHEY and SMNVEV (reference sequence). Unmatched junction bases numbered 6, after V lost 3 bases and J lost 5 bases. The CDR3 runs to 16 residues. DNA of the CDR3: TGTGCCAGCAGTTTCGTAGCGGGAGGGCCTCACAATGAGCAGTTCTTC. It specifies CASSFVAGGPHNEQFF.

J is TRBJ2-7 and V is TRBV5-6; TRBD1 might be the D (5 bases). Deletions cut 2 bases from V and 5 bases from J, with 8 bases between. This CDR3 has 12 residues. CDR1 is SGHDT and CDR2 is YYEEEE in the germline V gene. CDR3 DNA: TGTGCCAGCAGCTTACAGGTAAACGAGCAGTACTTC. Translating gives CASSLQVNEQYF.

The chain joins TRBV2 to TRBJ1-5, with D hard to call. The germline V gene has CDR1 SNHLY and CDR2 FYNNEI. V gave up 3 bases and J gave up 0 bases, with 21 bases separating them. The CDR3 consists of 19 residues. In DNA, the CDR3 is TGTGCCAGCAGTGAGTTCGCCCTCCGCGACACCTATAGCAATCAGCCCCAGCATTTT. It is translated as CASSEFALRDTYSNQPQHF.

The V gene is TRBV5-1, the J gene TRBJ2-7, with TRBD2 matching 7 bases. Germline values: CDR1 SGHRS, CDR2 YFSETQ. The trim removed 3 bases at V and 1 base at J, leaving 4 bases unmatched. The CDR3 loop spans 14 amino acids. CDR3 residues: CASSSKRESYEQYF. The DNA for the CDR3 is TGCGCCAGCAGCTCTAAGCGGGAATCCTACGAGCAGTACTTC. Together with reference TRBV5-1 and TRBJ2-7, the CDR3 gives the full variable domain: KAGVTQTPRYLIKTRGQQVTLSCSPISGHRSVSWYQQTPGQGLQFLFEYFSETQRNKGNFPGRFSGRQFSNSRSEMNVSTLELGDSALYLCASSSKRESYEQYFGPGTRLTVT.

This chain uses TRBV27 with TRBJ2-1, with 10 bases aligning to TRBD2. This CDR3 spans 16 amino acids. Germline CDR1 is MNHEY and CDR2 is SMNVEV (reference sequence). V dropped 6 bases and J dropped 3; count of bases not matched to a gene: 8. The CDR3 spells CASRRSSGSIYNEQFF. In DNA form, the CDR3 reads TGTGCCAGCAGAAGGTCTAGCGGGAGTATCTACAATGAGCAGTTCTTC.

The chain links TRBV5-3 to TRBJ2-7; 8 positions match TRBD1. TRBV5-3 is identified as an open reading frame with a role that is uncertain. This CDR3 region has 15 residues. V lost 0 bases to trimming and J lost 2 bases; unmatched junction nucleotides: 4. In DNA form, the CDR3 reads TGTGCCAGAAGCTTGGTGGGGACAGGCACCTACGAGCAGTACTTC. Amino acids: CARSLVGTGTYEQYF.

The chain links TRBV5-4 to TRBJ2-6, with 9 bases that match TRBD2. Trimming at V came to 0 bases and at J to 0 bases, leaving 4 bases not matched to a gene. This CDR3 region has 18 residues. CDR1 is SGHNT and CDR2 is YYREEE in the germline V gene (reference sequence). For the CDR3, the DNA is TGTGCCAGCAGCTTGGCGGCGGGAGGGTACTCTGGGGCCAACGTCCTGACTTTC. It is translated as CASSLAAGGYSGANVLTF. Filled out from reference TRBV5-4 and TRBJ2-6, the complete variable domain reads ETGVTQSPTHLIKTRGQQVTLRCSSQSGHNTVSWYQQALGQGPQFIFQYYREEENGRGNFPPRFSGLQFPNYSSELNVNALELDDSALYLCASSLAAGGYSGANVLTFGAGSRLTVL.

The V call is TRBV19, the J call TRBJ2-1, with 13 bases matching TRBD2. The CDR3 sequence is 17 residues long. CDR1 is LNHDA, CDR2 SQIVND, per germline (reference sequence). The V gene end was trimmed by 5 bases and the J gene end by 1 base; junction bases not matched to a gene: 5. CDR3 DNA sequence: TGTGCCAGTAGTCCTACTAGCGGGAGGGATTCCTACAATGAGCAGTTCTTC. The encoded protein is CASSPTSGRDSYNEQFF.

This clone was seen a single time. V is TRBV30 and J is TRBJ2-7; 11 bases are shared with TRBD2. The germline V gene encodes CDR1 GTSNPN and CDR2 SVGIG (reference sequence). Germline trimming cut 0 bases from V and 0 bases from J; bases unmatched to any gene: 10. The CDR3 loop spans 18 amino acids. The CDR3 DNA follows: TGTGCCTGGAGTGTCGGGACTAGCGGACCATCTCGCTCCTACGAGCAGTACTTC. This codes for CAWSVGTSGPSRSYEQYF. Combining the CDR3 with reference TRBV30 and TRBJ2-7 gives the whole variable domain SQTIHQWPATLVQPVGSPLSLECTVEGTSNPNLYWYRQAAGRGLQLLFYSVGIGQISSEVPQNLSASRPQDRQFILSSKKLLLSDSGFYLCAWSVGTSGPSRSYEQYFGPGTRLTVT.

The chain joins TRBV29-1 to TRBJ2-1; D is unresolved. This CDR3 has 11 amino acids. V gave up 3 bases and J gave up 4 bases, with 4 bases separating them. Per the germline V gene, CDR1 is SQVTM and CDR2 is ANQGSEA. CDR3 amino acids: CSVDRYNEQFF. The CDR3 DNA reads TGCAGCGTTGACAGGTACAATGAGCAGTTCTTC.

The rearrangement joins TRBV6-4 to TRBJ1-1; possible D gene TRBD1, 6 bases. The germline gives CDR1 MRHNA, CDR2 SNTAGT. CDR3 length: 15 residues. The V gene lost 5 bases and the J gene lost 4 bases, with 17 bases spanning the gap. The CDR3 DNA reads as TGTGCCAGCAGTTCGAACTCAGGGGTAGGCACTGAAGCTTTCTTT. It yields the protein CASSSNSGVGTEAFF.

This clone was observed a handful of times. Here the CDR3 DNA reads TGTGCCAGCAGCTCCGTAGCGGGAGGGCCCGGGACCCAGTACTTC. Translation: CASSSVAGGPGTQYF. The V and J genes are TRBV7-2 and TRBJ2-5; TRBD2 agrees at 11 bases. There are 15 residues in the CDR3. Trimming cost V 4 bases and J 7 bases; bases outside gene matches: 8. Germline CDR1 SGHTA, CDR2 FQGNSA.

This clone was found once. The V gene is TRBV9, the J gene TRBJ2-7; a possible D gene is TRBD2 (5 bases). The CDR3 has 13 residues. V lost 4 bases and J lost 0, with 8 bases in between. Germline CDR1 is SGDLS and CDR2 is YYNGEE. In DNA, the CDR3 is TGTGCCAGCAGCCGAGGAGGCTCCTACGAGCAGTACTTC. Its protein product is CASSRGGSYEQYF.

The gene calls are TRBV10-3 and TRBJ2-1; 14 bases fit TRBD2. Germline V gene sequence: CDR1 ENHRY, CDR2 SYGVKD. The CDR3 contains 17 residues. V lost 0 bases to trimming and J lost 8 bases; unmatched junction nucleotides: 6. CDR3 amino acids: CAISESWTSGRSHEQFF. CDR3 nucleotides: TGTGCCATCAGTGAGTCCTGGACTAGCGGGAGGTCGCATGAGCAGTTCTTC.

The chain combines TRBV4-3 with TRBJ2-7, with D possibly being TRBD1 (6 bases). Trimming stripped 0 bases from V and 2 bases from J, with 14 bases between. Germline-derived CDR1 and CDR2 are LGHNA and YSLEER. The CDR3 runs 16 residues. CDR3 nucleotide sequence: TGCGCCAGCAGCCAAGATTACAGGACAGAGCCCTACGAGCAGTACTTC. Protein product: CASSQDYRTEPYEQYF.

The J gene is TRBJ2-1, the V gene TRBV27; TRBD2 aligns across 9 bases. Unmatched junction bases numbered 5, after V lost 2 bases and J lost 6 bases. Germline values: CDR1 MNHEY, CDR2 SMNVEV (reference sequence). The CDR3 totals 15 residues. CDR3 in DNA: TGTGCCAGCAGTTTAGGGCTAGCGGGACCCAATGAGCAGTTCTTC. Residues: CASSLGLAGPNEQFF.

The chain carries TRBV27 and TRBJ2-2; 9 nucleotides agree with TRBD1. Germline CDR1 MNHEY, CDR2 SMNVEV (reference sequence). The CDR3 has 15 residues. With 10 bases clipped from V and 2 bases from J, the junction kept 8 bases outside the gene matches. The CDR3 sequence: CATSGQGLNTGELFF. CDR3 sequence (DNA): TGTGCCACCTCAGGACAGGGGCTAAACACCGGGGAGCTGTTTTTT.

The chain carries TRBV9 and TRBJ1-2, with D perhaps TRBD1 (5 bases). The germline gives CDR1 SGDLS, CDR2 YYNGEE. The CDR3 contains 15 residues. With 0 bases removed from V and 3 bases from J, the gap between germline ends came to 12 bases. The CDR3 DNA sequence: TGTGCCAGCAGCGTAGATACCAGGGCCTACTATGGCTACACCTTC. It translates to CASSVDTRAYYGYTF.

The genes are TRBV27 and TRBJ1-2, with D maybe TRBD1 (5 bases). The V end was cut by 4 bases, the J end by 4 bases, with 13 bases between. Germline CDR1 MNHEY, CDR2 SMNVEV (reference sequence). The CDR3 runs to 14 residues. This CDR3 reads CASSSGTPAYGYTF. Written as DNA, the CDR3 is TGTGCCAGCAGTTCCGGGACTCCTGCCTATGGCTACACCTTC.

This chain connects TRBV5-1 to TRBJ2-3, with a possible D match to TRBD2 (5 bases). The CDR3 has 16 residues. Germline V gives CDR1 SGHRS, CDR2 YFSETQ. The V end was cut by 0 bases, the J end by 5 bases, with 16 bases between. The CDR3 DNA sequence: TGCGCCAGCAGCTTGGTGGCGGGCAAGAAGGTAGATACGCAGTATTTT. Translated, it gives CASSLVAGKKVDTQYF.

The chain has TRBV6-5 and TRBJ2-5; TRBD1 might be the D (8 bases). Germline V gene lookup returns CDR1 MNHEY and CDR2 SVGAGI. This CDR3 spans 16 amino acids. Trimming took off 0 bases at V and 5 bases at J, with 16 bases between the two ends. The CDR3 coding sequence is TGTGCCAGCAGTTACTCGCCCGGACAGGGAGGGGAGACCCAGTACTTC. This gives the protein CASSYSPGQGGETQYF.